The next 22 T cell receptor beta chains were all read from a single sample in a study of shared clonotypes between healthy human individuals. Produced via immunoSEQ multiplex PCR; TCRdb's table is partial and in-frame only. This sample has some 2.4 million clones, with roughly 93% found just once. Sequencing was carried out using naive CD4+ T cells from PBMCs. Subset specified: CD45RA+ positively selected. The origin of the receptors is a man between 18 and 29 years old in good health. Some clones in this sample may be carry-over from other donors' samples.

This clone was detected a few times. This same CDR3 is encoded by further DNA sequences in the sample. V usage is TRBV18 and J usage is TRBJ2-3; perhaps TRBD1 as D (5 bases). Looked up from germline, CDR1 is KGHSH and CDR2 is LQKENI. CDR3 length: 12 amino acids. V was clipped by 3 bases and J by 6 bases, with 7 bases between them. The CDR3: CASSPKGDTQYF. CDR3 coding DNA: TGTGCCAGCTCACCCAAGGGGGATACGCAGTATTTT.

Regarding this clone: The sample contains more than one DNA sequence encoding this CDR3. CDR3 nucleotide sequence: TGTGCCAGCAGCTCCGGGACTAGCGCCTACAATGAGCAGTTCTTC. Protein sequence: CASSSGTSAYNEQFF. The V and J genes are TRBV11-3 and TRBJ2-1, with TRBD2 matching 10 bases. After removal of 4 bases from V and 2 bases from J, the junction contained 2 bases not matched to a gene. This CDR3 is built from 15 residues. The V gene's germline CDR1 is SGHNT and CDR2 YENEEA.

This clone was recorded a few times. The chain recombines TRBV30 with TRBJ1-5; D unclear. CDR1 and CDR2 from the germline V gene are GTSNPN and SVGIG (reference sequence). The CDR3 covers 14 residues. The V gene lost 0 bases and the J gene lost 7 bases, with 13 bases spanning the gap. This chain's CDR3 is CAWSVPSLLQPQHF. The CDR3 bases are TGTGCCTGGAGTGTACCTTCATTGCTGCAGCCCCAGCATTTT.

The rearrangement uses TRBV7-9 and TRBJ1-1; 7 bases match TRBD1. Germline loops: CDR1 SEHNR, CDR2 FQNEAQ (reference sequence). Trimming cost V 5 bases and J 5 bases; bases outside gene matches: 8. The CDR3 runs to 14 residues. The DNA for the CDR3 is TGTGCCAGCAGCCAAGGGGGCGTCCAGACTGAAGCTTTCTTT. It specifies CASSQGGVQTEAFF.

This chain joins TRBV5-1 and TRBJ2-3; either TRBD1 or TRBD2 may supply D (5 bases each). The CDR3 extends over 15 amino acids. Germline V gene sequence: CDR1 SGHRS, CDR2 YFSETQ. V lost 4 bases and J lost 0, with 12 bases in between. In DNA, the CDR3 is TGCGCCAGCAGCGGGACGGGTACAAGCACAGATACGCAGTATTTT. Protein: CASSGTGTSTDTQYF. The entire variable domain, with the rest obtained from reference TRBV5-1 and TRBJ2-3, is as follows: KAGVTQTPRYLIKTRGQQVTLSCSPISGHRSVSWYQQTPGQGLQFLFEYFSETQRNKGNFPGRFSGRQFSNSRSEMNVSTLELGDSALYLCASSGTGTSTDTQYFGPGTRLTVL.

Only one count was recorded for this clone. CDR3 sequence: CASSEPGQGSYEQYF. Here the CDR3 DNA reads TGTGCCAGCAGCGAACCGGGACAGGGTTCCTACGAGCAGTACTTC. The V call is TRBV6-6, the J call TRBJ2-7, with 9 bases aligning to TRBD1. Germline V CDR1 and CDR2: MNHNY, SVGAGI (reference sequence). V trimming: 6 bases; J trimming: 1 base; junction bases outside the gene matches: 7. This CDR3 contains 15 residues.

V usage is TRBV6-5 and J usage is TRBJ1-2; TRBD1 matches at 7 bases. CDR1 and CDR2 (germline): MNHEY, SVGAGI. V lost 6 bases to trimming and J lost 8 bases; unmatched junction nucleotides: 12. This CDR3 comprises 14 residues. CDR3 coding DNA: TGTGCCAGCAGCGCCTACAGGGGTTTTTACGGCTACACCTTC. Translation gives CASSAYRGFYGYTF.

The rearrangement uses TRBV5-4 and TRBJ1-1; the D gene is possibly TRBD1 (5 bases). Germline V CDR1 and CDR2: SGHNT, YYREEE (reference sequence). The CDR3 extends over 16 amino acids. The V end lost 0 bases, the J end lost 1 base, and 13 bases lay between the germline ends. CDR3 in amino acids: CASSLGGSKGNTEAFF. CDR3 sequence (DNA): TGTGCCAGCAGCTTGGGGGGGTCGAAGGGGAACACTGAAGCTTTCTTT.

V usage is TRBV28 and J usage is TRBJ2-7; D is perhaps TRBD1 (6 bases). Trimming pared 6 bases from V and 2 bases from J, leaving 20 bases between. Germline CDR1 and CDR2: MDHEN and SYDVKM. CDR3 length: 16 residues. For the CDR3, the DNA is TGTGCCAGCAGCTCGCTCACAGGGATCCCGACCTACGAGCAGTACTTC. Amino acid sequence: CASSSLTGIPTYEQYF.

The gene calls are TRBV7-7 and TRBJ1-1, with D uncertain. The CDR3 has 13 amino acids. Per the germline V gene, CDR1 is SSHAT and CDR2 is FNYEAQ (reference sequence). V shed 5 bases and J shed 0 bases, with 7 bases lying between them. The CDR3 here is CASSHGMNTEAFF. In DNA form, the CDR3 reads TGTGCCAGCAGCCACGGCATGAACACTGAAGCTTTCTTT.

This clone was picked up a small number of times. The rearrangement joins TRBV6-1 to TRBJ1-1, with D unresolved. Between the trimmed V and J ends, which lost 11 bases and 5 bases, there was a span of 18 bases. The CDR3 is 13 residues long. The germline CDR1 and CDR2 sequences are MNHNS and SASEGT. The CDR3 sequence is CACSWVQGTEAFF. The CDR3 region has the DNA TGTGCCTGCTCCTGGGTCCAAGGGACTGAAGCTTTCTTT.

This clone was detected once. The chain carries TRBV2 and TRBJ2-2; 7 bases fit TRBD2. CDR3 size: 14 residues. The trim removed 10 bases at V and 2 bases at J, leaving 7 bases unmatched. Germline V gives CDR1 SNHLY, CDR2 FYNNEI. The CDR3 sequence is CAILGGINTGELFF. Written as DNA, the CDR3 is TGTGCCATCCTGGGGGGGATCAACACCGGGGAGCTGTTTTTT.

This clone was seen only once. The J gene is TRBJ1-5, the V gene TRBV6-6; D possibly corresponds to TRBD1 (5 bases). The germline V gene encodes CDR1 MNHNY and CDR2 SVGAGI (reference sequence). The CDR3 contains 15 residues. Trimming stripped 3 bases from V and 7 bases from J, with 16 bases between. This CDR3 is CASSYPRVEGQPQHF. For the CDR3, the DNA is TGTGCCAGCAGTTATCCCAGGGTCGAGGGACAGCCCCAGCATTTT.

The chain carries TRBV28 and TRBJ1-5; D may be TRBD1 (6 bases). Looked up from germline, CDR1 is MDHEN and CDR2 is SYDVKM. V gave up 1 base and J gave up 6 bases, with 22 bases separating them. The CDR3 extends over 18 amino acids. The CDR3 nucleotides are TGTGCCAGCAGTTTATTGGTTTGGCAGGGGCGCTCGGGTCAGCCCCAGCATTTT. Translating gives CASSLLVWQGRSGQPQHF.

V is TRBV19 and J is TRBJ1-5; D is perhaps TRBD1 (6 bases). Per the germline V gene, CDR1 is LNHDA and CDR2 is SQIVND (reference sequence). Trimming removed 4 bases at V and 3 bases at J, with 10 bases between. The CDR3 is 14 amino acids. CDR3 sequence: CASSTGEYNQPQHF. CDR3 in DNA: TGTGCCAGTAGTACAGGGGAATACAATCAGCCCCAGCATTTT.

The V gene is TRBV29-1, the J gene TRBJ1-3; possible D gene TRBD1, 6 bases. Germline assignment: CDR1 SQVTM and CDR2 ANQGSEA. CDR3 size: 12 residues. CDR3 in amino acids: CGGGGTGNTIYF. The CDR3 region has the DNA TGCGGAGGAGGGGGAACCGGAAACACCATATATTTT.

CDR3 DNA: TGTGCCAGCAGTGAAGCGCCTAGGGTTTGGGGAGGAACAGCCAAAAACATTCAGTACTTC. Its translation is CASSEAPRVWGGTAKNIQYF. The chain has TRBV6-1 and TRBJ2-4; weak D call: TRBD2 (6 bases). V shed 0 bases and J shed 0 bases, with 21 bases lying between them. The germline V gene encodes CDR1 MNHNS and CDR2 SASEGT. This CDR3 contains 20 residues.

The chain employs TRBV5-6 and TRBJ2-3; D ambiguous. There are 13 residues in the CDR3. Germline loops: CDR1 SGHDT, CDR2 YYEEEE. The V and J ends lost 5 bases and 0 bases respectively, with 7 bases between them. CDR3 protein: CASRPASTDTQYF. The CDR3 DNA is TGTGCCAGCAGGCCCGCGAGCACAGATACGCAGTATTTT.

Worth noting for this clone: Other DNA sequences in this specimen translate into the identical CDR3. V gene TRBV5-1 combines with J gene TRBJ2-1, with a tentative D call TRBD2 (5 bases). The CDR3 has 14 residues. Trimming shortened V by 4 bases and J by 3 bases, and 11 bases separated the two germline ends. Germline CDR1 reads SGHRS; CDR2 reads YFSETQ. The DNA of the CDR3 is TGCGCCAGCAGCCTACGGAGGAGCTACAATGAGCAGTTCTTC. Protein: CASSLRRSYNEQFF.

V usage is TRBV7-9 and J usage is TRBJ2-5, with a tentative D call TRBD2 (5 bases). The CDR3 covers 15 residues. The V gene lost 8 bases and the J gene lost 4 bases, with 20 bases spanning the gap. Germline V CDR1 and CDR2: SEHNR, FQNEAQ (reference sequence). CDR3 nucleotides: TGTGCCAGCGGAGAAGGACCGCGGGCAATAGAGACCCAGTACTTC. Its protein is CASGEGPRAIETQYF.

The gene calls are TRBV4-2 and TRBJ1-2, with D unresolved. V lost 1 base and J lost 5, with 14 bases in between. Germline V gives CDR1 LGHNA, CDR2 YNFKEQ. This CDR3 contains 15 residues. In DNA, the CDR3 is TGTGCCAGCAGCCAAGCGGACTCCCCGGTATATGGCTACACCTTC. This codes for CASSQADSPVYGYTF.

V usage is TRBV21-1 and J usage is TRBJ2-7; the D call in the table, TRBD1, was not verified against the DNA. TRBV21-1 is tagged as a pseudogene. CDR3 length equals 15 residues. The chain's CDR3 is CASSKEQGAIHEQYF. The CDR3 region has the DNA TGTGCCAGCAGCAAAGAACAGGGGGCGATCCACGAGCAGTACTTC.